This T cell receptor (beta chain) was sequenced during a study of T cells after yellow fever vaccination. The overall study: Libraries from low-cell-number fractions were prepared with the SMART-Seq v4 Ultra Low Input RNA kit.

Universal primer sites and UMIs were introduced during 5'RACE template-switching synthesis of TCR cDNA. TCRdb fed the 5' RACE reads into MiXCR, producing one record per CDR3 protein. Of some 600,000 distinct CDR3 sequences listed, roughly a sixth are singletons. Concerning this clonotype itself: The antigen remains undetermined.

The CDR3 length is 16 residues. CDR1 is SGDLS, CDR2 YYNGEE, per germline. V was trimmed by 0 bases and J by 0 bases, leaving 11 bases between them. Findings of the study overall: Among primary-vaccination clones, most reappeared after the booster, at just under 98% for CD4 and 88% for CD8. Highly abundant clonotypes carried over from the bulk population could end up in FACS-sorted repertoires as contaminants.

The chain combines TRBV9 with TRBJ2-3, with D unclear. The receptor was derived from a man aged 18 to 35 who received the YFV17D yellow fever vaccine. The specimen was PBMCs, collected 5 to 6 days after the first yellow fever vaccination. The chain's CDR3 is CASSVAPGGSTDTQYF. The CDR3 nucleotides are TGTGCCAGCAGCGTAGCCCCGGGCGGTAGCACAGATACGCAGTATTTT.